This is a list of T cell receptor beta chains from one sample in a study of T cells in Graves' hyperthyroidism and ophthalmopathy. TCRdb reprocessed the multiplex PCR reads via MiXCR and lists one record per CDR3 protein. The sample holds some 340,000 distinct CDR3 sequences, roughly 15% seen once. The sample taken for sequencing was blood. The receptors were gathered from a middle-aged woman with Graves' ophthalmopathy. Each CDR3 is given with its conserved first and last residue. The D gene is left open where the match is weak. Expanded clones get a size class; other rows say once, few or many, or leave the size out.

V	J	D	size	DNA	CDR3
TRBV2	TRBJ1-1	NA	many	TGTGCCAGCAGGCTCTCCTGGGCGAACACTGAAGCTTTCTTT	CASRLSWANTEAFF
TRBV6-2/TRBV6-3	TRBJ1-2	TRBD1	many	TGTGCCAGCAGTTCGGGACAGCTCTATGGCTACACCTTC	CASSSGQLYGYTF
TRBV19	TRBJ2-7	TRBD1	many	TGTGCCAGTAGTCCAACAGGGGGCTGGATGAGCGAGCAGTACTTC	CASSPTGGWMSEQYF
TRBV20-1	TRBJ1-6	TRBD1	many	TGCAGTGCTACGACAGGGAGCTCCTATAATTCACCCCTCCACTTT	CSATTGSSYNSPLHF
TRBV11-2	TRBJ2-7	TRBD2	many	TGTGCCAGCAGCTTAGATTCCGTGTGGGGGGGAACCTACGAGCAGTACTTC	CASSLDSVWGGTYEQYF
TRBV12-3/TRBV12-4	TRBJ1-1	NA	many	TGTGCCAGCAGTTTGCGGGCAGTGAACACTGAAGCTTTCTTT	CASSLRAVNTEAFF
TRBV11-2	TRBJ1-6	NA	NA	TGTGCCAGCAGCTTATACGGCCTTGGGGGCAATTCACCCCTCCACTTT	CASSLYGLGGNSPLHF
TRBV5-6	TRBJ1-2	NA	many	TGTGCCAGCAGCTTGACAAACAACTATGGCTACACCTTC	CASSLTNNYGYTF
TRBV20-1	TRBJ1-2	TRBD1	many	TGCAGTGCTAGAGACAGGGGGCAGGGTGGCTACACCTTC	CSARDRGQGGYTF
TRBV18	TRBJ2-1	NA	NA	TGTGCCAGCTCACCACCAGGCGGTCAGGGTAGTGGGCATGAGCAGTTCTTC	CASSPPGGQGSGHEQFF
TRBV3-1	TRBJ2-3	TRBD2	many	TGTGCCAGCAGAAGCAGCGGACTAGTCAAGGCAGATACGCAGTATTTT	CASRSSGLVKADTQYF